The clone carrying this T cell receptor (beta chain) was observed a single time. The data were taken from a study of somatic mutations in cytotoxic T cells in rheumatoid arthritis. The germline gives CDR1 MDHEN, CDR2 SYDVKM. This CDR3 has 12 amino acids. V dropped 10 bases and J dropped 6; count of bases not matched to a gene: 3. Generated by immunoSEQ multiplex PCR, the TCRdb table keeps only in-frame clones and is missing some. Among some 38,000 clones, approximately 80% were seen once, and the ten largest hold roughly 3.2%. V is TRBV28 and J is TRBJ2-1; 10 bases map to TRBD1. The source is a man aged 35 to 55 in good health. Sequencing input: CD8+ T cells sorted from blood. The CDR3 here is CAIDRGLNEQFF. The CDR3 DNA reads TGTGCCATCGACAGGGGGCTCAATGAGCAGTTCTTC.